What follows are 21 T cell receptor beta chains derived from one specimen sequenced in a study of blood T cells in healthy people across ages (dated by TCRdb to the mid-2010s). The library was made by 5' RACE. Instrument used: Illumina HiSeq 2500. A second 7 to 11 cycle PCR used a sample-barcoded 5' primer and a J-beta primer mix. TCRdb took the public reads, trimmed them with fastp at Q25, ran MiXCR for clone calling and kept in-frame beta chains. Each CDR3 protein gets just one entry, which takes the most common genes and DNA from the rows behind it. The sample table lists 550,000 to 750,000 distinct CDR3 sequences, 20% to 25% of them with a count of one. The top ten clonotypes cover 3% to 4% of the sample. The source material was blood. Receptor source: a man in his 70s in good health.

The gene calls are TRBV6-2 or TRBV6-3 and TRBJ1-1; the D is unclear. Per the germline V gene, CDR1 is MNHEY and CDR2 is SVGEGT. The CDR3 covers 12 residues. CDR3 loop: CSSSTRRTEAFF. The DNA of the CDR3 is TGTAGTAGCAGTACTCGACGGACCGAAGCTTTCTTT.

V usage is TRBV7-6 and J usage is TRBJ2-6, with 8 bases identical to TRBD1. The length of the CDR3 is 18 residues. V lost 4 bases and J lost 2; bases outside the gene matches: 10. Germline V gene sequence: CDR1 SGHVS, CDR2 FNYEAQ. CDR3 sequence reads: CASSSRTGYIAGANVLTF. CDR3 nucleotides: TGTGCCAGCAGCTCTCGGACAGGGTATATTGCTGGGGCCAACGTCCTGACTTTC.

This clonotype has more than one count but fewer than ten. Germline and junction disagree at one end, which may indicate a read error. The gene calls are TRBV24-1 and TRBJ2-4, with 13 bases that match TRBD2. The CDR3 is made up of 12 amino acids. The V gene's germline CDR1 is KGHDR and CDR2 SFDVKD. The CDR3: CATSGFGTSGNF. In nucleotides, the CDR3 is TGTGCCACCAGCGGTTTTGGGACTAGCGGGAACTTC.

This clonotype was observed a few times. The chain employs TRBV20-1 and TRBJ2-1; 12 nucleotides agree with TRBD2. Germline-derived CDR1 and CDR2 are DFQATT and SNEGSKA (reference sequence). This CDR3 contains 13 residues. The CDR3 DNA follows: TGCAGCACTCTAGCGGGAGGGAACAATGAGCAGTTCTTC. Residues: CSTLAGGNNEQFF.

This clonotype was seen repeatedly, ten times or more. The J gene is TRBJ2-1, the V gene TRBV20-1; D possibly corresponds to TRBD2 (6 bases). CDR1 and CDR2 (germline): DFQATT, SNEGSKA (reference sequence). The CDR3 runs to 14 residues. Trimming shortened V by 1 base and J by 4 bases, and 11 bases separated the two germline ends. The CDR3 region is CSARAGDGYNEQFF. The CDR3 coding sequence is TGCAGTGCTAGAGCGGGGGACGGTTACAATGAGCAGTTCTTC.

This sequence joins TRBV6-5 and TRBJ1-4; TRBD1 matches at 9 bases. Losses at the gene ends were 4 bases for V and 3 bases for J; bases not matched to a gene: 18. Germline CDR1 and CDR2: MNHEY and SVGAGI. There are 20 residues in the CDR3. For the CDR3, the DNA is TGTGCCAGCAGTTGGGGGGCCGGGACAGGGAAGTTTGGGTCTAATGAAAAACTGTTTTTT. Translated, it gives CASSWGAGTGKFGSNEKLFF.

This clonotype was observed a handful of times. V and J are TRBV6-2 or TRBV6-3 and TRBJ2-7; 7 bases are shared with TRBD2. Per germline, CDR1 MNHEY and CDR2 SVGEGT. J gave up 3 bases and V 6 bases, and 11 bases lay outside the gene matches. CDR3 length: 15 amino acids. CDR3 coding DNA: TGTGCCAGCAGCTCCCCTGGGGGAGGGATCTACGAGCAGTACTTC. Translation gives CASSSPGGGIYEQYF.

Worth noting for this clonotype: Relative to the germline gene, one junction end is altered; a read error may explain this. The chain links TRBV5-1 to TRBJ1-2, with 7 bases aligning to TRBD1. CDR3 length equals 14 residues. Germline-derived CDR1 and CDR2 are SGHRS and YFSETQ. The CDR3 nucleotides are TGCGCCAGCAGCTTGGGGACAGGCACCTATGGCTACGCCTTC. Protein sequence: CASSLGTGTYGYAF.

V usage is TRBV14 and J usage is TRBJ1-1; D is possibly TRBD1 (6 bases). The CDR3 runs to 14 residues. CDR1 is SGHDN, CDR2 FVKESK, per germline. Trimming left V 3 bases short and J 5 bases short, with 13 bases between. The CDR3 loop is CASSHNIQGTEAFF. As DNA, the CDR3 is TGTGCCAGCAGCCACAATATCCAGGGGACTGAAGCTTTCTTT.

This chain joins TRBV4-1 and TRBJ2-1; D is uncertain. Germline V gives CDR1 MGHRA, CDR2 YSYEKL. V lost 0 bases, J lost 4 bases, and 13 bases lay in between. The CDR3 consists of 16 residues. This CDR3 is CASSQDGVVRYNEQFF. The CDR3 nucleotides are TGCGCCAGCAGCCAAGATGGGGTAGTTCGGTACAATGAGCAGTTCTTC.

This clonotype appeared many times. This chain joins TRBV6-2 or TRBV6-3 and TRBJ1-1, with a possible D match to TRBD1 (5 bases). Trimming shortened V by 5 bases and J by 4 bases, and 17 bases separated the two germline ends. The CDR3 consists of 15 residues. Germline V gene data show CDR1 as MNHEY and CDR2 as SVGEGT. This CDR3 reads CASSPMRGESTEAFF. The CDR3 nucleotides are TGTGCCAGCAGTCCAATGCGAGGGGAGAGCACTGAAGCTTTCTTT.

This clonotype was picked up many times. This chain joins TRBV28 and TRBJ2-4; the D is unclear. Trimming removed 5 bases from V and 2 bases from J, with 22 bases in between. The CDR3 has 18 amino acids. Germline V CDR1 and CDR2: MDHEN, SYDVKM. CDR3 sequence reads: CASSPPRPSAKTKNIQYF. The CDR3 coding sequence is TGTGCCAGCAGTCCCCCCCGGCCAAGCGCTAAGACCAAAAACATTCAGTACTTC. The whole variable domain, filled in from reference TRBV28 and TRBJ2-4, reads DVKVTQSSRYLVKRTGEKVFLECVQDMDHENMFWYRQDPGLGLRLIYFSYDVKMKEKGDIPEGYSVSREKKERFSLILESASTNQTSMYLCASSPPRPSAKTKNIQYFGAGTRLSVL.

This clonotype was seen a single time. The V call is TRBV10-3, the J call TRBJ2-3; 10 bases map to TRBD2. The CDR3 contains 18 residues. CDR1 is ENHRY, CDR2 SYGVKD, per germline. The trim removed 3 bases at V and 5 bases at J, leaving 14 bases unmatched. The CDR3 sequence is CAISDPPGSGRALDTQYF. For the CDR3, the DNA is TGTGCCATCAGTGATCCCCCTGGCAGCGGGAGGGCCTTAGATACGCAGTATTTT.

The sample holds a few counts of this clonotype. The chain employs TRBV20-1 and TRBJ1-2; 7 positions match TRBD1. With 4 bases clipped from V and 8 bases from J, the junction kept 13 bases outside the gene matches. The CDR3 has 14 residues. CDR1 and CDR2 from the germline V gene are DFQATT and SNEGSKA (reference sequence). This CDR3 is CSATHGQAREGYTF. In DNA, the CDR3 is TGCAGTGCTACTCACGGACAGGCAAGGGAAGGCTACACCTTC.

This clonotype came up once. This chain links TRBV6-4 with TRBJ1-2, with TRBD1 as a possible D gene (6 bases). There are 16 residues in the CDR3. The germline gives CDR1 MRHNA, CDR2 SNTAGT. The germline V and J ends were trimmed by 0 bases and 3 bases, with 14 bases remaining between them. In DNA form, the CDR3 reads TGTGCCAGCAGTGACTCGCTACAGGGTCGGTACTATGGCTACACCTTC. It is translated as CASSDSLQGRYYGYTF.

The table lists this clonotype with a few counts. The junction does not match germline at one end; this may be a read error. The chain links TRBV7-9 to TRBJ2-5, with D possibly being TRBD1 (5 bases). The CDR3 totals 12 residues. CDR1 SEHNR and CDR2 FQNEAQ come from the germline V gene (reference sequence). CDR3 nucleotide sequence: TGTGCTAGCAGCTTAACGACAGACTCTCGGTTCTTC. This codes for CASSLTTDSRFF.

The CDR3 DNA sequence: TGTGCCAGCTCACTAGGGGACAGGGGGCTCGAGCAGTACTTC. It translates to CASSLGDRGLEQYF. The chain employs TRBV18 and TRBJ2-7; 12 positions match TRBD1. CDR1 and CDR2 from the germline V gene are KGHSH and LQKENI. V was pared by 4 bases and J by 6 bases, with 4 bases of the junction left unmatched. The CDR3 consists of 14 residues.

This clonotype appeared a few times. The chain joins TRBV20-1 to TRBJ2-3; the match to TRBD2 covers 7 bases. The length of the CDR3 is 12 residues. The V gene's germline CDR1 is DFQATT and CDR2 SNEGSKA (reference sequence). The J segment lost 2 bases and the V segment lost 6 bases, leaving 2 bases of the junction unmatched. CDR3 sequence: CSAAGLTDTQYF. Written as DNA, the CDR3 is TGCAGTGCAGCGGGACTCACAGATACGCAGTATTTT.

A remark on this clonotype: This may come from a read error, since a much larger clone is one base off. The gene calls are TRBV29-1 and TRBJ2-5, with D possibly TRBD2 on 5 matching bases. This CDR3 spans 12 amino acids. Per germline, CDR1 SQVTM and CDR2 ANQGSEA. In nucleotides, the CDR3 is TGCAGTTCATCGGGGAATGGGGAGACCCAGTACTTC. It encodes CSSSGNGETQYF.

The chain is built from TRBV5-6 and TRBJ2-4; D is unresolved. Germline assignment: CDR1 SGHDT and CDR2 YYEEEE. Between the trimmed V and J ends, which lost 3 bases and 0 bases, there was a span of 7 bases. The CDR3 consists of 14 residues. The CDR3 reads CASSSRLAKNIQYF. The CDR3 region has the DNA TGTGCCAGCAGCTCCCGACTAGCCAAAAACATTCAGTACTTC.

This clonotype came up a few times. This chain uses TRBV7-2 with TRBJ2-5, with TRBD2 matching over 10 bases. The CDR3 sequence is 17 residues long. V lost 0 bases to trimming and J lost 5 bases; unmatched junction nucleotides: 9. CDR1 and CDR2 from the germline V gene are SGHTA and FQGNSA. DNA of the CDR3: TGTGCCAGCAGCTTAGCATTAGCGGGAGGTGGGAGGGAGACCCAGTACTTC. Amino acid sequence: CASSLALAGGGRETQYF.